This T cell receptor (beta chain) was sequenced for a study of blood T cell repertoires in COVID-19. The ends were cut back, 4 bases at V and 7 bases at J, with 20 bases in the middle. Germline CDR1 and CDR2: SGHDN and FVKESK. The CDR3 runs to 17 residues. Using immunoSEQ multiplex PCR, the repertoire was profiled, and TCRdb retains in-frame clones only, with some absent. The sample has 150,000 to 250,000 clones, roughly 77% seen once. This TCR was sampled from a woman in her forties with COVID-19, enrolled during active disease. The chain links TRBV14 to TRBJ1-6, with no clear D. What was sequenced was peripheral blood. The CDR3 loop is CASSLFSSPGSNSPLHF. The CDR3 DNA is TGTGCCAGCAGCCTATTTTCATCCCCGGGATCAAATTCACCCCTCCACTTT.